The source of this T cell receptor (beta chain) is a study of T cells in Graves' hyperthyroidism and ophthalmopathy. Study details: Blood from the periphery was taken at initial diagnosis, before any treatment.

The PBMCs were sourced from fresh peripheral blood (more than 9 ml). Regions amplified from RNA transcripts were the TCR beta CDR3 regions. Researchers ran a first-round RT-PCR on the TCR CDR3 using the HTBI primer set. TCRdb re-derived calls from the multiplex PCR reads in MiXCR, one entry per CDR3 protein. The sample carries fewer than 800,000 distinct CDR3 sequences, about a sixth recorded once. The V gene's germline CDR1 is DFQATT and CDR2 SNEGSKA (reference sequence). The CDR3 has 15 amino acids. V dropped 0 bases and J dropped 1 base, with 11 bases sitting between them. This clonotype was observed a handful of times.

The chain combines TRBV20-1 with TRBJ2-3; D not resolved. Sequences were obtained from blood. This receptor was identified in a man aged 18 to 35 with Graves' hyperthyroidism. This chain's CDR3 is CSARDHGLGTDTQYF. The CDR3 bases are TGCAGTGCTAGAGATCACGGGCTTGGCACAGATACGCAGTATTTT.